The sequence of this T cell receptor beta chain was determined in a study of cytomegalovirus exposure and HLA in healthy donors. On the study more broadly: Researchers previously reported finding roughly 120 million unique TCR beta sequences from approximately 190 million T cells. Among the 300 to 500 donors who were genotyped, 81% fell in the genetic ancestry cluster that is associated with self-reported Caucasian donors.

PCR employed 60 Vbeta and 13 Jbeta primers. Only in-frame clones appear in the TCRdb table, and some are missing; sequencing was by immunoSEQ multiplex PCR. The sample lists 60,000 to 70,000 clones; roughly 79% were seen once. The germline V gene encodes CDR1 MDHEN and CDR2 SYDVKM. This CDR3 is built from 17 residues. Deletions cut 1 base from V and 0 bases from J, with 13 bases between. Study observations and caveats: Further analysis was carried out later, and it showed several of the most significant clusters appearing linked to common viral pathogens. In most subjects, TCR beta sequences reportedly gave accurate predictions of HLA-A and HLA-B alleles.

In regard to this clone: Its antigen is as yet unknown.

The material sequenced was PBMCs. This TCR came from a middle-aged man in good health and CMV-seronegative. This chain links TRBV28 with TRBJ2-1; weak D call: TRBD1 (5 bases). Here the CDR3 reads CASSLLGPSGSYNEQFF. The CDR3 bases are TGTGCCAGCAGTTTATTGGGGCCTAGTGGCTCCTACAATGAGCAGTTCTTC.